Detailed here is one TCR beta chain. Its specific antigen is unknown. No base quality values were provided; no much bigger clone lies one nucleotide off. Preparation of the library involved the immunoSEQ multiplex PCR assay. Imported from immuneACCESS, the table was reduced by TCRdb to in-frame sequences with V and J called. These copies leave out some clones; in studies compared against another copy, an unresolved V gene accounts for under half, and the cause of the remainder is not known. Present in this sample are about 50,000 clones, 80% to 95% of which were seen just once. The ten largest clones add up to 0.55% to 0.65% of the sample. Trimming removed 5 bases from V and 4 bases from J, leaving 15 bases between the germline ends. The germline V gene supplies CDR1 SGHRS and CDR2 YFSETQ. There are 15 amino acids in the CDR3, from cysteine to phenylalanine inclusive. Solely the CDR3 DNA is kept, with 45 bases framed from the first base.

This record belongs to a study of T cell changes during pregnancy in multiple sclerosis (dated 2019 in TCRdb). Describing the broader study: Changes in the T cell repertoire over the course of pregnancy were examined in this study in women with multiple sclerosis.

This clonotype was obtained from a female donor in good health, enrolled as a control in a pregnancy study. Sequencing was performed on CD4+ T cells from peripheral blood mononuclear cells, taken after pregnancy. The sequence is built from TRBV5-1 and TRBJ2-2; the D gene remains uncertain. The sequenced DNA: TGCGCCAGCAGTGGGCAGGCTCACAGCACCGGGGAGCTGTTTTTT. The encoded protein is CASSGQAHSTGELFF.